The present T cell receptor (beta chain) was sequenced within a study of T cell repertoires in cytomegalovirus infection. General study results and limits: The ex vivo response was dominated by HLA-C-restricted CMV-specific TCR beta clonotypes. Summed frequency of shared TCR beta families picked out CMV carriers who also had the relevant HLA.

TCRdb reanalysed the reads using MiXCR and keeps one entry per CDR3 protein. Of more than 500,000 distinct CDR3 sequences listed, 16% were seen once; the top ten hold approximately 24%. CDR1 is SEHNR and CDR2 is FQNEAQ in the germline V gene (reference sequence). This CDR3 has 18 amino acids. V was clipped by 6 bases and J by 1 base; unmatched bases: 15. In its sample, this clonotype was seen many times. The antigen is not known. Input material: CD8+ T cells from PBMCs. The sequence derives from a human donor in good health (CMV status not recorded). Some clones in this sample may be carry-over from other donors' samples. This chain links TRBV7-9 with TRBJ2-7; TRBD1 matches 10 bases. CDR3 sequence: CASSPPGQGYKGSYEQYF. The CDR3 nucleotides read TGTGCCAGCAGTCCTCCGGGACAGGGGTACAAAGGTTCCTACGAGCAGTACTTC.